This TCR beta chain originates from a study of Graves' ophthalmopathy and Graves' hyperthyroidism. Turning to the study itself: At initial diagnosis, peripheral blood was obtained, and this preceded any treatment.

This clonotype occurred many times. In germline, CDR1 is SNHLY, CDR2 FYNNEI. V lost 4 bases to trimming and J lost 3 bases, with 12 bases between them. This CDR3 region has 15 residues. Moderate-to-severe activity, CAS at least 3, NOSPECS at least 4 and duration under 3 months characterized donors with ophthalmopathy. Exclusion criteria comprised other autoimmune diseases, uncontrolled infections, pregnancy or lactation in patients. Fresh peripheral blood, over 9.5 ml, was the PBMC source. Researchers took RNA transcripts and amplified TCR beta CDR3 regions from them. Scientists carried out first-round RT-PCR using HTBI primers and then a second-round multiplex PCR. Using its own MiXCR run on the multiplex PCR reads, TCRdb lists one record per CDR3 protein. The sample includes around 670,000 distinct CDR3 sequences, around 40% of them seen just once.

The receptor was isolated from an adult man with Graves' ophthalmopathy. The sequenced sample consisted of peripheral blood. J is TRBJ1-4 and V is TRBV2, with a possible D match to TRBD1 (5 bases). CDR3 nucleotides: TGTGCCAGCAGTGGGCAGGGTTGGGCTAATGAAAAACTGTTTTTT. Its translation is CASSGQGWANEKLFF.